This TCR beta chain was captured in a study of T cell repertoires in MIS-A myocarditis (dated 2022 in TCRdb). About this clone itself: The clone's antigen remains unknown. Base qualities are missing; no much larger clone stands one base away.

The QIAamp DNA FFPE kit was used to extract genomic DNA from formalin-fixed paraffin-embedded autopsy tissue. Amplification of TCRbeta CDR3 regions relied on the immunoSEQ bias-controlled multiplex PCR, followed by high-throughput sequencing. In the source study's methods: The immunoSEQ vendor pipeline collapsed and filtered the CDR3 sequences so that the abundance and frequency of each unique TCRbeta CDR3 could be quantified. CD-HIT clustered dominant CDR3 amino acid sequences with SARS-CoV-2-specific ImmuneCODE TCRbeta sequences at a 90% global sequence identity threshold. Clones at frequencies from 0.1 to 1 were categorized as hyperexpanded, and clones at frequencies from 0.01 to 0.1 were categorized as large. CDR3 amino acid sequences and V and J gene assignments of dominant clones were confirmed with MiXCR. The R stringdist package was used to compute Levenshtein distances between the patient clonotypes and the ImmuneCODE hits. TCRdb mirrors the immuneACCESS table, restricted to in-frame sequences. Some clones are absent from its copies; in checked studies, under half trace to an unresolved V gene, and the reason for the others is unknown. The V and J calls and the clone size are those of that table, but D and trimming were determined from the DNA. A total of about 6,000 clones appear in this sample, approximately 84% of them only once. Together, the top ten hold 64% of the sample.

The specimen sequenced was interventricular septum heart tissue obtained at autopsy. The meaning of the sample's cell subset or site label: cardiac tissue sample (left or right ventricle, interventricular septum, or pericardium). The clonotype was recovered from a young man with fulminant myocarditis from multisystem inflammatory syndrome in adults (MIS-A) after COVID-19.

CDR3 reads: CAISADRGRIEKLFF. The nucleotides read TGTGCCATCAGTGCGGACAGGGGGCGAATTGAAAAACTGTTTTTT. The chain is encoded by TRBV10-3 joined to TRBJ1-4, with 11 bases matching TRBD1. From a lookup of the germline V gene, CDR1 and CDR2 are ENHRY and SYGVKD. The CDR3 runs 15 residues from the cysteine to the phenylalanine. Only the CDR3 DNA stays, 45 bases, in frame from base 1. Trimming removed 4 bases from V and 7 bases from J; the gene matches leave 5 bases unexplained.